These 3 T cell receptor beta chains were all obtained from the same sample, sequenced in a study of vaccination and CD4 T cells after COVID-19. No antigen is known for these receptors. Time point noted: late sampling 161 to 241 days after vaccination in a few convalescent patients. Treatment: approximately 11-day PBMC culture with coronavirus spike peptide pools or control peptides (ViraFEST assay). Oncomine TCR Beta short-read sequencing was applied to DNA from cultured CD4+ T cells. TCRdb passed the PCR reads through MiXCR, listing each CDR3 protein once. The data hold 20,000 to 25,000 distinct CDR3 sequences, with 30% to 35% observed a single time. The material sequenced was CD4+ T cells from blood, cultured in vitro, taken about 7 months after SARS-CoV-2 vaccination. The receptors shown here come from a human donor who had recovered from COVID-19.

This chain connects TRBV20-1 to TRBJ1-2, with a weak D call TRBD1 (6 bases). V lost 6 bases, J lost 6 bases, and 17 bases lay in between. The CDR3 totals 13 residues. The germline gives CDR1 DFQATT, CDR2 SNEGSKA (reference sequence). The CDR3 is CSARQEGSDGYTF. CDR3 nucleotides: TGCAGTGCCAGACAGGAGGGATCTGATGGCTACACCTTC.

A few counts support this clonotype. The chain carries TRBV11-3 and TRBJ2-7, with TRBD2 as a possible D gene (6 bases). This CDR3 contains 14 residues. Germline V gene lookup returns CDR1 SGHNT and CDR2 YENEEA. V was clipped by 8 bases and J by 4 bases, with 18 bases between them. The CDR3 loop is CASSGSGESYEQYF. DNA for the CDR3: TGTGCCAGCTCGGGATCGGGAGAATCATACGAGCAGTACTTC.

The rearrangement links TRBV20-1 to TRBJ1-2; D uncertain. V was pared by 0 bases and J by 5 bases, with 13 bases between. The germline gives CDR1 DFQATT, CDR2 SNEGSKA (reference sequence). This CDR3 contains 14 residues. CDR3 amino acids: CSARDGDHGYGYTF. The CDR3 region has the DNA TGCAGTGCTAGAGATGGGGATCACGGGTATGGCTACACCTTC.